This entry lists 17 T cell receptor beta chains sequenced from one sample in a study of tumor-infiltrating lymphocytes in glioblastoma multiforme. TCRB libraries came from RNA via three nested multiplex PCR rounds. TCRdb analysed the multiplex PCR reads with MiXCR anew, one entry per CDR3 protein. The sample lists 9,900 or so distinct CDR3 sequences, approximately 71% seen once, with almost 40% in the top ten. Material for sequencing was brain tumor tissue. These receptors all come from a male donor with glioblastoma.

J is TRBJ2-1 and V is TRBV5-8; weak D call: TRBD2 (6 bases). The CDR3 totals 13 residues. V dropped 2 bases and J dropped 10 bases, with 13 bases sitting between them. Per germline, CDR1 SGHTS and CDR2 YDEGEE. CDR3 coding DNA: TGTGCCAGCAGCTTCGACCCGGGGAGGGAGCAGTTCTTC. Protein: CASSFDPGREQFF.

The V and J genes are TRBV10-3 and TRBJ2-7, with 10 bases fitting TRBD2. This CDR3 has 14 amino acids. J lost 5 bases, V lost 10 bases, and 11 bases had no gene match. Germline V gives CDR1 ENHRY, CDR2 SYGVKD. The CDR3 nucleotides are TGTGCCACCTTTTCTCAACTAGCGGGGAACGAGCAGTACTTC. This sequence encodes CATFSQLAGNEQYF.

This clonotype has a count of ten or more. The chain is built from TRBV13 and TRBJ2-3; D is unresolved. CDR1 and CDR2 (germline): PRHDT, FYEKMQ (reference sequence). Trimming stripped 2 bases from V and 4 bases from J, with 16 bases between. The CDR3 totals 16 residues. CDR3 in amino acids: CASSLRGRLVPDTQYF. In DNA form, the CDR3 reads TGTGCCAGCAGCTTAAGAGGTCGGCTGGTCCCAGATACGCAGTATTTT.

Relative to its sample, this clonotype is medium-sized. V gene TRBV20-1 combines with J gene TRBJ2-1; 8 bases match TRBD2. Trimming at V came to 2 bases and at J to 10 bases, leaving 13 bases not matched to a gene. Germline CDR1 reads DFQATT; CDR2 reads SNEGSKA (reference sequence). CDR3 size: 15 residues. CDR3 protein: CSARRPGLGSVEQFF. The CDR3 bases are TGCAGTGCTAGACGTCCGGGACTAGGCTCGGTGGAGCAGTTCTTC.

The chain employs TRBV20-1 and TRBJ1-6; D gene uncertain. This CDR3 is built from 15 residues. Trimming cost V 4 bases and J 7 bases, with 17 bases left between them. Per germline, CDR1 DFQATT and CDR2 SNEGSKA (reference sequence). CDR3 residues: CSAKGWGSENSPLHF. DNA for the CDR3: TGCAGTGCTAAAGGGTGGGGTTCCGAGAATTCACCCCTCCACTTT.

The chain links TRBV6-6 to TRBJ1-2, with D unresolved. The CDR3 is made up of 11 amino acids. The germline CDR1 and CDR2 sequences are MNHNY and SVGAGI (reference sequence). Trimming left V 2 bases short and J 7 bases short, with 5 bases between. CDR3 sequence (DNA): TGTGCCAGCAGTTACGCCTCTGGCTACACCTTC. It is translated as CASSYASGYTF.

This clonotype came up once. V gene TRBV29-1 combines with J gene TRBJ1-6; TRBD1 is a possible D gene (5 bases). Per germline, CDR1 SQVTM and CDR2 ANQGSEA. The CDR3 is made up of 13 amino acids. V dropped 4 bases and J dropped 14 bases, with 18 bases sitting between them. CDR3 nucleotides: TGCAGCGTTGCCAGGGACGGAAAATCATCCCTCCACTTT. This translates into CSVARDGKSSLHF. The full variable domain, completed using reference TRBV29-1 and TRBJ1-6, is SAVISQKPSRDICQRGTSLTIQCQVDSQVTMMFWYRQQPGQSLTLIATANQGSEATYESGFVIDKFPISRPNLTFSTLTVSNMSPEDSSIYLCSVARDGKSSLHFGNGTRLTVT.

V gene TRBV20-1 combines with J gene TRBJ1-5; 10 positions agree with TRBD1. The CDR3 runs to 15 residues. The germline V gene has CDR1 DFQATT and CDR2 SNEGSKA (reference sequence). V was clipped by 7 bases and J by 5 bases; unmatched bases: 11. The CDR3 nucleotides are TGCAGTGTCTCCGAACGCGGACAGGGGGATCAGCCCCAGCATTTT. Protein sequence: CSVSERGQGDQPQHF.

Remarks on this clonotype: The CDR3 does not end in the conserved phenylalanine or tryptophan, so this is likely a read error. V and J are TRBV7-9 and TRBJ1-1; 9 nucleotides line up with TRBD1. The CDR3 is 16 amino acids. With V trimmed by 6 bases and J by 0 bases, 8 bases remained unmatched. CDR1 is SEHNR and CDR2 is FQNEAQ in the germline V gene (reference sequence). CDR3 amino acids: CASSRVGQGMNTEAFL. CDR3 DNA: TGTGCCAGCAGTCGAGTGGGACAGGGTATGAACACTGAAGCTTTCCTC.

The chain carries TRBV29-1 and TRBJ2-7; TRBD2 aligns across 7 bases. This CDR3 is built from 16 residues. The germline V gene has CDR1 SQVTM and CDR2 ANQGSEA. Trimming at V came to 3 bases and at J to 3 bases, leaving 14 bases not matched to a gene. This CDR3 reads CSVEFSGPTGRYEQYF. CDR3 nucleotides: TGCAGCGTTGAGTTTAGCGGGCCAACCGGCCGCTACGAGCAGTACTTC.

V usage is TRBV5-4 and J usage is TRBJ2-7; tentative D call: TRBD1 (6 bases). In germline, CDR1 is SGHNT, CDR2 YYREEE (reference sequence). Deletions cut 4 bases from V and 5 bases from J, with 13 bases between. This CDR3 is built from 13 residues. The CDR3 nucleotides read TGTGCCAGCAGCATCAGGAAGGGGGACGAGCAGTACTTC. This encodes CASSIRKGDEQYF.

Worth noting for this clonotype: Sequence at one end of the junction differs from germline and may be a read error. V gene TRBV11-2 combines with J gene TRBJ1-2; TRBD1 matches at 9 bases. The CDR3 sequence is 16 residues long. From germline, CDR1 is SGHAT and CDR2 FQNNGV. Written as DNA, the CDR3 is TGTGTCAACAGCCCCCTGAAGGGACAGGGCGTTGGTGGCTGCACCTTC. Its translation is CVNSPLKGQGVGGCTF.

In this sample, this clonotype turned up a few times. The chain joins TRBV20-1 to TRBJ2-1; 11 nucleotides align to TRBD2. The CDR3 has 19 amino acids. The germline gives CDR1 DFQATT, CDR2 SNEGSKA (reference sequence). V shed 0 bases and J 0 bases; nucleotides not matched to a gene: 10. CDR3 nucleotide sequence: TGCAGTGCTAGAGATGAATGGACTAGCGGGCGAAGCTCCTACAATGAGCAGTTCTTC. Protein: CSARDEWTSGRSSYNEQFF.

A note on this clonotype: Sequence at one end of the junction differs from germline and may be a read error. The V call is TRBV14, the J call TRBJ2-1; TRBD2 aligns across 7 bases. Germline V gene sequence: CDR1 SGHDN, CDR2 FVKESK. The CDR3 length is 16 residues. Here the CDR3 reads CSSSLPGLTSYTEQFF. The CDR3 DNA reads TGTTCCAGCAGCCTACCGGGACTAACTTCCTACACTGAGCAGTTCTTC.

The gene calls are TRBV10-3 and TRBJ1-5, with D possibly being TRBD1 (5 bases). In germline, CDR1 is ENHRY, CDR2 SYGVKD. This CDR3 spans 14 amino acids. Trimming cost V 2 bases and J 5 bases, with 10 bases left between them. This CDR3 is CAISEDSVYQPQHF. DNA of the CDR3: TGTGCCATCAGTGAGGACAGCGTTTATCAGCCCCAGCATTTT.

This clonotype has just a few counts. This is likely a read error, given that the CDR3 carries no conserved phenylalanine or tryptophan at its end. J is TRBJ1-1 and V is TRBV19; D gene ambiguous. V lost 3 bases and J lost 6, with 11 bases in between. Germline values: CDR1 LNHDA, CDR2 SQIVND (reference sequence). This CDR3 comprises 13 residues. Written as DNA, the CDR3 is TGTGCCAGTAGTATGGGAGGGTACGCTGAAGCTTTCTCT. It is translated as CASSMGGYAEAFS.

As regards this clonotype: One end of the junction fails to match germline, which may point to a read error. This chain connects TRBV4-3 to TRBJ2-2, with TRBD1 as a possible D gene (6 bases). This CDR3 region has 14 residues. Germline V gene sequence: CDR1 LGHNA, CDR2 YSLEER. This CDR3 is CASSEDSNTGQLFF. The CDR3 nucleotides are TGCGCCAGCAGTGAGGACAGTAACACCGGGCAGCTGTTTTTT.